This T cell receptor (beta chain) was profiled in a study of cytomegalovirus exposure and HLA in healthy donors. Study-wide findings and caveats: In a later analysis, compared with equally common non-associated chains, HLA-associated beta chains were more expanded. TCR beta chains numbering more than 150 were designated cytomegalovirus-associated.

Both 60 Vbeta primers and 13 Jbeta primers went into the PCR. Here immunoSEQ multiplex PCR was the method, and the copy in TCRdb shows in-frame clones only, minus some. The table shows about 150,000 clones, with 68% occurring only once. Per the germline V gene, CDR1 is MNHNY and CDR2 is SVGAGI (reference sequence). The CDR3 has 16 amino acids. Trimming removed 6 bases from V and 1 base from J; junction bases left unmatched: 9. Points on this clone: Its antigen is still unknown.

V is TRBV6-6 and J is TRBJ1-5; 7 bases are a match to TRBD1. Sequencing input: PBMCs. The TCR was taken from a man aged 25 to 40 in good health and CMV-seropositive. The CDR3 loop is CASSRGGSESNQPQHF. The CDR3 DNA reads TGTGCCAGCAGCAGAGGGGGCAGTGAGAGCAATCAGCCCCAGCATTTT.